The 23 T cell receptor beta chains below come from one sample, sequenced in a study of T cell responses to AZD1222 COVID-19 vaccine. The assay was immunoSEQ multiplex PCR, and TCRdb's table has in-frame clones only and misses some. Of under 150,000 clones in the sample, more than 90% were seen once. The sample in question was peripheral blood, obtained 28 days after the second AZD1222 dose. These receptors came from an adult who received the AZD1222 COVID-19 vaccine.

V is TRBV2 and J is TRBJ1-2; D not certain. This CDR3 region has 12 residues. Germline values: CDR1 SNHLY, CDR2 FYNNEI. V shed 5 bases and J shed 8 bases, with 12 bases lying between them. Here the CDR3 reads CASSQDYGGYTF. For the CDR3, the DNA is TGTGCCAGCAGTCAGGACTACGGAGGCTACACCTTC. Full variable domain (remainder filled in from reference TRBV2 and TRBJ1-2): EPEVTQTPSHQVTQMGQEVILRCVPISNHLYFYWYRQILGQKVEFLVSFYNNEISEKSEIFDDQFSVERPDGSNFTLKIRSTKLEDSAMYFCASSQDYGGYTFGSGTRLTVV.

The chain recombines TRBV25-1 with TRBJ1-2, with 8 bases that match TRBD1. Germline-derived CDR1 and CDR2 are MGHDK and SYGVNS. V lost 3 bases to trimming and J lost 3 bases; unmatched junction nucleotides: 0. This CDR3 comprises 13 residues. The chain's CDR3 is CASSEGQDYGYTF. CDR3 bases: TGTGCCAGCAGTGAGGGACAGGACTATGGCTACACCTTC.

J is TRBJ2-7 and V is TRBV7-3; D is unclear. CDR3 length: 13 residues. From germline, CDR1 is SGHTA and CDR2 FQGTGA. V was pared by 3 bases and J by 4 bases, with 10 bases between. The CDR3 spells CASSFNSGYEQYF. Written as DNA, the CDR3 is TGTGCCAGCAGCTTCAATTCAGGATACGAGCAGTACTTC.

The chain combines TRBV3-1 (or the pseudogene TRBV3-2) with TRBJ1-5, with unresolved D. Germline V gives CDR1 LGHDT, CDR2 YNNKEL (reference sequence). The V and J ends lost 4 bases and 3 bases respectively, with 10 bases between them. The length of the CDR3 is 14 residues. The CDR3 sequence: CASSREHTNQPQHF. The CDR3 nucleotides are TGTGCCAGCAGCCGAGAGCATACCAATCAGCCCCAGCATTTT.

The chain couples TRBV7-3 to TRBJ1-1; no definite D call. The CDR3 extends over 13 amino acids. Germline assignment: CDR1 SGHTA and CDR2 FQGTGA. V shed 4 bases and J shed 1 base, with 7 bases lying between them. The CDR3 region has the DNA TGTGCCAGCAGCTCCCAAGCGAACACTGAAGCTTTCTTT. Translating gives CASSSQANTEAFF.

This clone was found once. This rearrangement joins TRBV9 to TRBJ1-3; no reliable D call. CDR1 is SGDLS and CDR2 is YYNGEE in the germline V gene. Trimming took off 4 bases at V and 4 bases at J, with 6 bases between the two ends. CDR3 length equals 12 residues. CDR3 protein: CASSLDGNTIYF. The CDR3 DNA reads as TGTGCCAGCAGCTTAGACGGAAACACCATATATTTT.

The genes are TRBV28 and TRBJ2-3; no firm D call. Germline V gives CDR1 MDHEN, CDR2 SYDVKM. The CDR3 totals 12 residues. Trimming left V 2 bases short and J 6 bases short, with 6 bases between. CDR3 DNA: TGTGCCAGCAGTTTAGGGTCGGATACGCAGTATTTT. Amino acids: CASSLGSDTQYF.

The chain has TRBV27 and TRBJ1-4, with 7 bases identical to TRBD1. Trimming cost V 5 bases and J 9 bases; bases outside gene matches: 6. The germline V gene encodes CDR1 MNHEY and CDR2 SMNVEV (reference sequence). There are 13 residues in the CDR3. CDR3 protein: CASSATGFKKLFF. CDR3 coding DNA: TGTGCCAGCAGTGCGACAGGGTTCAAAAAACTGTTTTTT.

The rearrangement joins TRBV19 to TRBJ2-1, with 10 bases that match TRBD1. Germline CDR1 reads LNHDA; CDR2 reads SQIVND (reference sequence). The CDR3 is made up of 16 amino acids. Trimming took 4 bases from V and 2 from J; bases not matched to a gene: 5. CDR3 coding DNA: TGTGCCAGTAGTACGTGGGACAGGGGCGCCTACAATGAGCAGTTCTTC. Amino acids: CASSTWDRGAYNEQFF.

This chain uses TRBV4-1 with TRBJ1-4; D possibly corresponds to TRBD1 (6 bases). CDR3 size: 16 residues. Germline V gene lookup returns CDR1 MGHRA and CDR2 YSYEKL. V lost 0 bases and J 8 bases, leaving 16 bases between the germline ends. The CDR3 DNA reads as TGCGCCAGCAGCCAAGACGCACAGGGAGGAAGGGAAAAACTGTTTTTT. The encoded protein is CASSQDAQGGREKLFF.

The chain carries TRBV7-2 and TRBJ2-2; D gene uncertain. Germline CDR1 is SGHTA and CDR2 is FQGNSA. The CDR3 covers 13 residues. With 5 bases removed from V and 0 bases from J, the gap between germline ends came to 4 bases. The CDR3 bases are TGTGCCAGCAGCATCGCGAACACCGGGGAGCTGTTTTTT. It translates to CASSIANTGELFF.

The chain is built from TRBV28 and TRBJ1-3; D not certain. Germline CDR1 reads MDHEN; CDR2 reads SYDVKM. The length of the CDR3 is 14 residues. Trimming took off 4 bases at V and 0 bases at J, with 7 bases between the two ends. The CDR3 loop reads CASSSMSSGNTIYF. The CDR3 bases are TGTGCCAGCAGTTCAATGAGCTCTGGAAACACCATATATTTT. Variable domain in full (rest from reference TRBV28 and TRBJ1-3): DVKVTQSSRYLVKRTGEKVFLECVQDMDHENMFWYRQDPGLGLRLIYFSYDVKMKEKGDIPEGYSVSREKKERFSLILESASTNQTSMYLCASSSMSSGNTIYFGEGSWLTVV.

The gene calls are TRBV11-3 and TRBJ1-1; D gene unclear. This CDR3 contains 16 residues. V lost 1 base and J 4 bases, leaving 16 bases between the germline ends. Looked up from germline, CDR1 is SGHNT and CDR2 is YENEEA. The CDR3 nucleotides read TGTGCCAGCAGCTTAGGCCCCTCCACATTGGGCACTGAAGCTTTCTTT. It yields the protein CASSLGPSTLGTEAFF.

This chain connects TRBV27 to TRBJ2-2; 13 nucleotides align to TRBD2. The CDR3 spans 16 residues. Germline values: CDR1 MNHEY, CDR2 SMNVEV (reference sequence). J was trimmed by 1 base and V by 9 bases; bases with no gene match: 5. CDR3 in amino acids: CASRTSGSKNTGELFF. CDR3 sequence (DNA): TGTGCCAGTAGGACTAGCGGGAGCAAGAACACCGGGGAGCTGTTTTTT.

The rearrangement links TRBV5-1 to TRBJ2-3; 8 positions agree with TRBD2. In germline, CDR1 is SGHRS, CDR2 YFSETQ. The junction had 4 bases not matched to a gene; V was cut back by 0 bases and J by 1 base. The CDR3 is made up of 16 amino acids. This CDR3 is CASSLVGAGGTDTQYF. CDR3 bases: TGCGCCAGCAGCTTGGTCGGAGCGGGGGGCACAGATACGCAGTATTTT.

V is TRBV10-2 and J is TRBJ1-1; the D is unclear. Germline V gene lookup returns CDR1 WSHSY and CDR2 SAAADI. This CDR3 has 12 residues. Trimming shortened V by 6 bases and J by 0 bases, and 5 bases separated the two germline ends. The CDR3, as DNA: TGCGCCAGCAGGGACTTGAACACTGAAGCTTTCTTT. This encodes CASRDLNTEAFF.

This clone was seen only a few times. The chain links TRBV4-1 to TRBJ1-4, with D perhaps TRBD1 (6 bases). The CDR3 totals 15 residues. The V and J ends lost 5 bases and 4 bases respectively, with 14 bases between them. Germline CDR1 is MGHRA and CDR2 is YSYEKL. This CDR3 reads CASSNPGTNNEKLFF. As DNA, the CDR3 is TGCGCCAGCAGCAATCCCGGGACAAATAATGAAAAACTGTTTTTT.

The gene calls are TRBV7-9 and TRBJ1-2; D might be TRBD1 (5 bases). Germline CDR1 SEHNR, CDR2 FQNEAQ (reference sequence). The CDR3 loop spans 13 amino acids. V was shortened by 1 base and J by 10 bases, with 13 bases between the two germline ends. The CDR3 DNA reads as TGTGCCAGCAGCTTAGGGGACGAGGATCCCTACACCTTC. This encodes CASSLGDEDPYTF.

The V call is TRBV11-1, the J call TRBJ2-6, with D perhaps matching TRBD1 or TRBD2 (5 bases each). V was pared by 7 bases and J by 0 bases, with 10 bases between. The CDR3 is 15 residues long. Germline values: CDR1 SGHAT, CDR2 FQDESV (reference sequence). The CDR3 region has the DNA TGTGCCAGCACCCTGAGGGGCTCTGGGGCCAACGTCCTGACTTTC. This sequence encodes CASTLRGSGANVLTF.

The gene calls are TRBV28 and TRBJ1-1; no reliable D call. The CDR3 loop spans 13 amino acids. Deletions cut 6 bases from V and 4 bases from J, with 12 bases between. Germline CDR1 MDHEN, CDR2 SYDVKM. CDR3 nucleotides: TGTGCCAGCAGACCCGACGGGCCCACTGAAGCTTTCTTT. Its protein product is CASRPDGPTEAFF.

CDR3 sequence: CASSLSGTGNTEAFF. The DNA of the CDR3 is TGTGCCAGCAGCCTTTCCGGGACGGGGAACACTGAAGCTTTCTTT. The V and J genes are TRBV3-1 (or the pseudogene TRBV3-2) and TRBJ1-1, with TRBD1 as a possible D gene (5 bases). V lost 4 bases and J lost 1, with 13 bases in between. CDR1 LGHDT and CDR2 YNNKEL come from the germline V gene (reference sequence). The CDR3 spans 15 residues.

V gene TRBV6-5 combines with J gene TRBJ2-1; TRBD1 agrees at 7 bases. Germline V CDR1 and CDR2: MNHEY, SVGAGI. Trimming cost V 7 bases and J 2 bases; bases outside gene matches: 8. CDR3 length: 15 residues. The CDR3 here is CASNLTGSPYNEQFF. The CDR3 bases are TGTGCCAGCAACCTGACAGGGTCCCCCTACAATGAGCAGTTCTTC.

The V call is TRBV5-1, the J call TRBJ1-1; D is ambiguous. Trimming cost V 4 bases and J 4 bases, with 14 bases left between them. Germline CDR1 is SGHRS and CDR2 is YFSETQ. This CDR3 is 14 amino acids long. CDR3 DNA sequence: TGCGCCAGCAGCGGGCCCCTGGAGGGCACTGAAGCTTTCTTT. Translation: CASSGPLEGTEAFF.